Listed below are T cell receptor beta chains from one sample, sequenced in a study of shared clonotypes between healthy human individuals. Assay: immunoSEQ multiplex PCR; the TCRdb copy retains only in-frame clones and omits some. The repertoire holds roughly 890,000 clones, with about 92% as singletons. What was sequenced was naive CD8+ T cells sorted from blood. Every receptor here comes from a man under 40 in good health. Each CDR3 is given with its conserved first and last residue. A D gene is named only where the DNA matches it firmly. Size is omitted from some rows. Given values are once, few, many or a class for expanded clones.

size	V	J	D	CDR3	DNA
-	TRBV4-1	TRBJ2-5	-	CASSQEDLTEQETQYF	TGCGCCAGCAGCCAAGAGGACTTAACAGAACAAGAGACCCAGTACTTC
-	TRBV27	TRBJ2-2	TRBD1	CASSLIEAGGKAGELFF	TGTGCCAGCAGTCTTATCGAGGCAGGGGGCAAAGCCGGGGAGCTGTTTTTT
-	TRBV4-1	TRBJ2-1	TRBD2	CASSPVLREDEQFF	TGCGCCAGCAGCCCGGTCTTGCGGGAGGATGAGCAGTTCTTC
-	TRBV11-2	TRBJ2-1	-	CASSQWGGKSYNEQFF	TGTGCCAGCAGCCAATGGGGGGGCAAGTCCTACAATGAGCAGTTCTTC
-	TRBV2	TRBJ2-3	TRBD2	CASSEGLAVSTDTQYF	TGTGCCAGCAGTGAAGGACTAGCGGTGAGCACAGATACGCAGTATTTT
-	TRBV29-1	TRBJ2-3	-	CSVDPPGPSTDTQYF	TGCAGCGTTGACCCTCCGGGACCTAGCACAGATACGCAGTATTTT
once	TRBV5-4	TRBJ2-7	TRBD2	CASSIIDGGSSYEQYF	TGTGCCAGCAGCATAATCGACGGCGGGAGCTCCTACGAGCAGTACTTC
-	TRBV5-1	TRBJ2-1	-	CASMFSAGRLSNEQFF	TGCGCCAGCATGTTCTCGGCGGGACGGTTGAGCAATGAGCAGTTCTTC
-	TRBV12-5	TRBJ1-2	-	CASGLAGDYGYTF	TGTGCTAGTGGTTTGGCAGGGGACTATGGCTACACCTTC
-	TRBV28	TRBJ1-4	-	CASSKHRGAELFF	TGTGCCAGCAGTAAACACCGGGGAGCGGAACTGTTTTTT
-	TRBV11-2	TRBJ2-7	-	CASSFAGREQYF	TGTGCCAGCAGCTTTGCGGGTCGCGAGCAGTACTTC
-	TRBV7-2	TRBJ2-2	-	CASSLEVPGERSGELFF	TGTGCCAGCAGCTTAGAAGTTCCGGGAGAGCGATCCGGGGAGCTGTTTTTT
-	TRBV9	TRBJ2-5	-	CASSTDSDGETQYF	TGTGCCAGCAGTACAGACAGCGATGGGGAGACCCAGTACTTC
-	TRBV29-1	TRBJ2-7	-	CSVEDEGPYEQYF	TGCAGCGTTGAAGATGAGGGCCCCTACGAGCAGTACTTC
-	TRBV11-2	TRBJ2-1	TRBD1	CASSLDVGQARNEQFF	TGTGCCAGCAGCTTAGATGTAGGACAGGCACGGAATGAGCAGTTCTTC
-	TRBV5-4	TRBJ1-1	-	CASSPLNTEAFF	TGTGCCAGCAGCCCGTTGAACACTGAAGCTTTCTTT
-	TRBV4-3	TRBJ2-7	-	CASSQGALSGEQYF	TGCGCCAGCAGCCAGGGGGCCCTCTCGGGCGAGCAGTACTTC
once	TRBV7-9	TRBJ2-2	TRBD2	CASSAPGGQANTGELFF	TGTGCCAGCAGCGCACCGGGAGGGCAGGCGAACACCGGGGAGCTGTTTTTT
few	TRBV30	TRBJ2-2	-	CAWGRTGELFF	TGTGCCTGGGGACGCACCGGGGAGCTGTTTTTT
once	TRBV9	TRBJ2-1	-	CASSVQVVRGLSSYNEQFF	TGTGCCAGCAGCGTCCAGGTGGTCCGGGGTCTAAGCTCCTACAATGAGCAGTTCTTC
-	TRBV2	TRBJ1-5	-	CASRKNGEGQPQHF	TGTGCCAGCAGGAAAAATGGGGAGGGCCAGCCCCAGCATTTT
-	TRBV7-6	TRBJ1-1	-	CASSLRGDTEAFF	TGTGCCAGCAGCCTTCGGGGGGACACTGAAGCTTTCTTT
-	TRBV19	TRBJ1-4	-	CASSIRSRAPNEKLFF	TGTGCCAGTAGTATTCGGTCCAGGGCGCCTAATGAAAAACTGTTTTTT
-	TRBV11-2	TRBJ2-1	TRBD2	CASSPPGLAGWNEQFF	TGTGCCAGCAGCCCACCGGGACTAGCGGGATGGAATGAGCAGTTCTTC
-	TRBV7-9	TRBJ2-5	-	CASRGAQGLDGETQYF	TGTGCCAGCAGGGGCGCGCAGGGGTTGGATGGAGAGACCCAGTACTTC
-	TRBV2	TRBJ2-5	TRBD2	CASSDTSGRDVETQYF	TGTGCCAGCAGTGACACTAGCGGGAGGGATGTAGAGACCCAGTACTTC
-	TRBV5-8	TRBJ2-2	-	CASSFLAGELFF	TGTGCCAGCAGCTTTCTGGCCGGGGAGCTGTTTTTT
-	TRBV6-5	TRBJ1-2	-	CASSPDNYGYTF	TGTGCCAGCAGTCCCGATAACTATGGCTACACCTTC
-	TRBV28	TRBJ1-4	TRBD1	CASSAQNRGGEKLFF	TGTGCCAGCAGTGCCCAGAACAGGGGCGGGGAAAAACTGTTTTTT
-	TRBV5-1	TRBJ2-1	TRBD2	CASSLGTSGNYNEQFF	TGCGCCAGCAGCTTGGGGACTAGCGGGAATTACAATGAGCAGTTCTTC
-	TRBV5-6	TRBJ2-7	-	CASSSPPGRIPKEQYF	TGTGCCAGCAGCTCCCCCCCGGGCCGGATACCTAAGGAGCAGTACTTC
-	TRBV4-1	TRBJ2-3	-	CASSGDTDTQYF	TGCGCCAGCAGCGGAGACACAGATACGCAGTATTTT
many	TRBV30	TRBJ2-7	-	CAWAGEYEQYF	TGTGCCTGGGCCGGAGAGTACGAGCAGTACTTC
-	TRBV27	TRBJ1-5	-	CASSNDLGHQPQHF	TGTGCCAGCAGTAACGACCTAGGCCATCAGCCCCAGCATTTT
-	TRBV7-2	TRBJ2-1	TRBD2	CASTLGTSGTDEQFF	TGTGCCAGCACCCTTGGGACTAGCGGGACCGATGAGCAGTTCTTC
-	TRBV28	TRBJ1-4	TRBD1	CAESGTGINEKLFF	TGTGCAGAATCCGGGACAGGCATCAATGAAAAACTGTTTTTT
-	TRBV7-8	TRBJ1-2	TRBD1	CASSSGTDLWYGYTF	TGTGCCAGCAGCTCCGGGACAGATCTGTGGTATGGCTACACCTTC
-	TRBV15	TRBJ2-3	TRBD2	CATSRTLGLATDTQYF	TGTGCCACCAGCAGAACCCTCGGACTAGCAACAGATACGCAGTATTTT
-	TRBV18	TRBJ2-7	-	CASHAAVGAYEQYF	TGTGCCAGCCACGCGGCAGTGGGAGCCTACGAGCAGTACTTC
-	TRBV14	TRBJ2-1	TRBD2	CASSQELVAGGSYNEQFF	TGTGCCAGCAGCCAAGAATTGGTAGCGGGAGGGTCTTACAATGAGCAGTTCTTC
-	TRBV6-5	TRBJ2-7	TRBD1	CASSLGTGGYEQYF	TGTGCCAGCAGTTTAGGGACAGGGGGTTACGAGCAGTACTTC
once	TRBV5-8	TRBJ2-7	-	CASSLIWGANEQYF	TGTGCCAGCAGCTTGATATGGGGGGCCAACGAGCAGTACTTC
few	TRBV6-6	TRBJ1-4	-	CASSTFSVTERWKLFF	TGTGCCAGCAGTACCTTCTCTGTGACAGAAAGGTGGAAACTGTTTTTT
-	TRBV6-5	TRBJ2-3	TRBD1	CASSSTGGGADTQYF	TGTGCCAGCAGTTCGACAGGGGGCGGCGCAGATACGCAGTATTTT
-	TRBV5-6	TRBJ2-7	-	CASSSGLNSYEQYF	TGTGCCAGCAGCTCCGGACTTAACTCCTACGAGCAGTACTTC
-	TRBV2	TRBJ2-1	TRBD1	CASSSRDSYNEQFF	TGTGCCAGCAGTTCCCGGGACAGTTACAATGAGCAGTTCTTC
-	TRBV29-1	TRBJ2-7	-	CSVEGTEGYEQYF	TGCAGCGTTGAAGGGACAGAGGGCTACGAGCAGTACTTC
-	TRBV7-6	TRBJ2-1	TRBD1	CASSLRPRTGGLVYNEQFF	TGTGCCAGCAGCTTACGCCCCCGGACAGGGGGCCTAGTATACAATGAGCAGTTCTTC
-	TRBV7-9	TRBJ2-7	-	CASSLSLGDYEQYF	TGTGCCAGCAGCCTTAGCCTAGGGGACTACGAGCAGTACTTC
-	TRBV10-2	TRBJ2-7	TRBD2	CASSEISGSYEQYF	TGCGCCAGCAGTGAGATTAGCGGGTCCTACGAGCAGTACTTC
-	TRBV7-9	TRBJ2-5	-	CASSFPAAQETQYF	TGTGCCAGCAGCTTCCCAGCGGCCCAAGAGACCCAGTACTTC
-	TRBV7-9	TRBJ1-2	TRBD1	CASSLGQEDGYTF	TGTGCCAGCAGCCTGGGACAGGAAGACGGCTACACCTTC
once	TRBV13	TRBJ2-1	-	CASSLASLRDLSSYNEQFF	TGTGCCAGCAGCTTAGCCTCCCTTCGGGACTTGAGCTCCTACAATGAGCAGTTCTTC
-	TRBV5-1	TRBJ2-7	-	CASSLVLGDEQYF	TGCGCCAGCAGCCTCGTCCTTGGGGACGAGCAGTACTTC